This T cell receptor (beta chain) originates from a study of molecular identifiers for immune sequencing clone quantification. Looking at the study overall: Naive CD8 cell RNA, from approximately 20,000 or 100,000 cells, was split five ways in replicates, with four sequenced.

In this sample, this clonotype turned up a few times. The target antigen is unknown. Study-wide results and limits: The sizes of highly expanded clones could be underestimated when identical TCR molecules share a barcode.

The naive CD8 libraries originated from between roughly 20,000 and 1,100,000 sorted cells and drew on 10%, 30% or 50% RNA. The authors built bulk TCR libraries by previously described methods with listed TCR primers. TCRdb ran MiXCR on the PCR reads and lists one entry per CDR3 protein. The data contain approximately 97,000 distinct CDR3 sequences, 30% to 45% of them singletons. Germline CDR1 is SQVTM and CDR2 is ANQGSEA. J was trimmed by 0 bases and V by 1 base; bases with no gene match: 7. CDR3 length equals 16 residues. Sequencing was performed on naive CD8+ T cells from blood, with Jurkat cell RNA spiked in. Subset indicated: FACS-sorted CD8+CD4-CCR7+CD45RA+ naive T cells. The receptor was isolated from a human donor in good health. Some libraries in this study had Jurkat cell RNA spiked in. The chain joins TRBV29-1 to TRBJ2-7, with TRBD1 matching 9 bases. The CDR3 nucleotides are TGCAGCGTTGAAGGGACAGGGGTCTCAAGCTCCTACGAGCAGTACTTC. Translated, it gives CSVEGTGVSSSYEQYF.